The present TCR beta chain was sequenced within a study of blood T cell repertoires in COVID-19. In the study overall: There were acute and convalescent COVID-19 samples, and they came from the United States, Italy and Spain. T cells, B-cell-depleted T cells, or PBMCs provided the cDNA or gDNA that served as material.

Per the study methods: How many nucleated cells were present was estimated from reference gene primer amplification. The protocol was immunoSEQ multiplex PCR, while the TCRdb copy is restricted to in-frame clones and leaves out a portion. V and J calls and clone size are copied from that table; D and trimming were computed from the DNA. The table shows roughly 250,000 clones, with 90% occurring only once. The source of this sequence is a woman between 40 and 55 years old with acute or convalescent COVID-19. The sample taken for sequencing was peripheral blood.

CDR3 in amino acids: CASSPVSGTGAREGYTF. Here the CDR3 DNA reads TGTGCCAGCAGTCCCGTCTCCGGGACAGGGGCACGGGAGGGCTACACCTTC. V and J are TRBV27 and TRBJ1-2, with 10 bases matching TRBD1. Germline V gives CDR1 MNHEY, CDR2 SMNVEV (reference sequence). The CDR3 extends over 17 amino acids. Unmatched junction bases numbered 17, after V lost 5 bases and J lost 8 bases.